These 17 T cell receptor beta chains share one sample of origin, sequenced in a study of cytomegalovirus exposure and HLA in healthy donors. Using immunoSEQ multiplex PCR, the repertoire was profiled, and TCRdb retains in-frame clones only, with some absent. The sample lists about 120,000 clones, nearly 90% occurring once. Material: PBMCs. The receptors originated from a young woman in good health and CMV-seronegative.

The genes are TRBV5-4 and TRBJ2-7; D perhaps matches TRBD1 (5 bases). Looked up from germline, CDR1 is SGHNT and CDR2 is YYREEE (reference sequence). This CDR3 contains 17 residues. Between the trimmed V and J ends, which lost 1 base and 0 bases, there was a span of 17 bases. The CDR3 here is CASSLYRGGGGSYEQYF. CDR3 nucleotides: TGTGCCAGCAGCTTGTATAGGGGTGGTGGCGGCTCCTACGAGCAGTACTTC.

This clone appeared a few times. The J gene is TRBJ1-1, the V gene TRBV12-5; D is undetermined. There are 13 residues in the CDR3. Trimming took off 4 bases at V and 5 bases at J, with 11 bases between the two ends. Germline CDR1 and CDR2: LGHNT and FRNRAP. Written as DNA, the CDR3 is TGTGCTAGTGGTTCCGGGCGGGGTACTGAAGCTTTCTTT. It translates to CASGSGRGTEAFF.

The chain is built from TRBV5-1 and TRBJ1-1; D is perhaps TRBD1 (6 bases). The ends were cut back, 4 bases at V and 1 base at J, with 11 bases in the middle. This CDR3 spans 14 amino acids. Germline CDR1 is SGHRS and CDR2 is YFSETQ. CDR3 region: CASSLGQSNTEAFF. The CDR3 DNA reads TGCGCCAGCAGCCTCGGACAGTCGAACACTGAAGCTTTCTTT.

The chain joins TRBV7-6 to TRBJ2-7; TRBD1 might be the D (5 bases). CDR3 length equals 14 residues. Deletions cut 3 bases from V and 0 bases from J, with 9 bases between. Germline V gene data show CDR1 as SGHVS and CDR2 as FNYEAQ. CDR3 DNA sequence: TGTGCCAGCAGCTTGACAGCGAGCTCCTACGAGCAGTACGTC. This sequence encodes CASSLTASSYEQYV.

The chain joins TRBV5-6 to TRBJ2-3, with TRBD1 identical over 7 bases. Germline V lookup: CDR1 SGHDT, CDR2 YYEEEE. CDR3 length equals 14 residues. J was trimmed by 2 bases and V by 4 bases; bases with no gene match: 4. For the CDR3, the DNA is TGTGCCAGCAGCGGGCAGGGGGTCACAGATACGCAGTATTTT. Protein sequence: CASSGQGVTDTQYF.

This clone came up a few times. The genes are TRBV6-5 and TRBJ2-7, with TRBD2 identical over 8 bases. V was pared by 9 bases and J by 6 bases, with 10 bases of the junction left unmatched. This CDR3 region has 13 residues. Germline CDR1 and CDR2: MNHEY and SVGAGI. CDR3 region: CASGERGRGEQYV. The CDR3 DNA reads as TGTGCCAGTGGCGAGCGGGGGAGGGGCGAGCAGTACGTC.

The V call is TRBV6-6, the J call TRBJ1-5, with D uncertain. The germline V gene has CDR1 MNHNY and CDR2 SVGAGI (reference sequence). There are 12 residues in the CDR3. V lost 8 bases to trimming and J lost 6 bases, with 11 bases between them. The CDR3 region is CASRVGSQPQHF. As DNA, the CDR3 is TGTGCCAGCCGGGTGGGTTCTCAGCCCCAGCATTTT.

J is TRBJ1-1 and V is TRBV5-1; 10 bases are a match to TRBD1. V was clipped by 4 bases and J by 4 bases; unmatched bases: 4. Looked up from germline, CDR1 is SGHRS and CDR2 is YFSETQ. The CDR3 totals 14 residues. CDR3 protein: CASSPGQGGTEAFF. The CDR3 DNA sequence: TGCGCCAGCAGCCCCGGACAGGGGGGCACTGAAGCTTTCTTT.

CDR3 DNA sequence: TGTGCCAGCAGTCTGAGGGGGAGCGAGCAGTACGTC. It translates to CASSLRGSEQYV. The chain is built from TRBV7-8 and TRBJ2-7; possible D gene TRBD1, 6 bases. The V end was cut by 6 bases, the J end by 6 bases, with 12 bases between. CDR1 is SGHVS and CDR2 is FQNEAQ in the germline V gene. This CDR3 has 12 residues.

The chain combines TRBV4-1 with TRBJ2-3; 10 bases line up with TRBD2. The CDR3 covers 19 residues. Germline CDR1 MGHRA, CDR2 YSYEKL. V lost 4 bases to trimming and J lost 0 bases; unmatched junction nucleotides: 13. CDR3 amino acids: CASSLLQNSGRRSTDTQYF. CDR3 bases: TGCGCCAGCAGCCTCCTGCAAAATAGCGGGAGGCGGAGCACAGATACGCAGTATTTT.

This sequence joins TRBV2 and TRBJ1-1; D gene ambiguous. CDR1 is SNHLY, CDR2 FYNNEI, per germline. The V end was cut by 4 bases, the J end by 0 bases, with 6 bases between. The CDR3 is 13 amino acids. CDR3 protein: CASSGDMNTEAFF. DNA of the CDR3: TGTGCCAGCAGTGGTGACATGAACACTGAAGCTTTCTTT.

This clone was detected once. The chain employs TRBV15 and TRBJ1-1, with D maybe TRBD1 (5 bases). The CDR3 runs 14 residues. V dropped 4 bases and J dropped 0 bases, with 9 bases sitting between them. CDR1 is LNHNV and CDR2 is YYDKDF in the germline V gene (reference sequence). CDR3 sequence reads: CATSTPGLNTEAFF. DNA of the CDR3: TGTGCCACCAGCACCCCAGGGTTGAACACTGAAGCTTTCTTT.

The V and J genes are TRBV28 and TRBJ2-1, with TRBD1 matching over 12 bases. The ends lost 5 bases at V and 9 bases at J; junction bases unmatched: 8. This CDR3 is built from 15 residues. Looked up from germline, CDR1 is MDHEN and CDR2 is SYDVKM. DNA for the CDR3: TGTGCCAGCAGTCACCGGGACAGGGGGCCGGGTGAGCAGTTCTTC. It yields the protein CASSHRDRGPGEQFF.

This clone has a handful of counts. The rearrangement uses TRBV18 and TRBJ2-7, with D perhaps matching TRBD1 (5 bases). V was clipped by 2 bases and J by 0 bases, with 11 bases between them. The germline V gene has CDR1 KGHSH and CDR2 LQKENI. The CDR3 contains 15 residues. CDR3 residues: CASSPGTGASYEQYF. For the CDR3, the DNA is TGTGCCAGCTCACCAGGTACAGGAGCCTCCTACGAGCAGTACTTC. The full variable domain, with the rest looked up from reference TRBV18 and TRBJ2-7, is NAGVMQNPRHLVRRRGQEARLRCSPMKGHSHVYWYRQLPEEGLKFMVYLQKENIIDESGMPKERFSAEFPKEGPSILRIQQVVRGDSAAYFCASSPGTGASYEQYFGPGTRLTVT.

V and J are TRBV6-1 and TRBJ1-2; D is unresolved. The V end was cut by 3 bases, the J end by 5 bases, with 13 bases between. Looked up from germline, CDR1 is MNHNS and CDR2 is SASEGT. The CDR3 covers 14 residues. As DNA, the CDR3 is TGTGCCAGCAGTGATGGGAGATCGGGATATGGCTACACCTTC. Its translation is CASSDGRSGYGYTF.

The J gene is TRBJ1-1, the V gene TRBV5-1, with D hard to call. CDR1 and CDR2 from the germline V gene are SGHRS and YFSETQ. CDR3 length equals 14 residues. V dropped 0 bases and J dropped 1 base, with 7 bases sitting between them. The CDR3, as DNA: TGCGCCAGCAGCTTGGCCGGTTCGAACACTGAAGCTTTCTTT. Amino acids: CASSLAGSNTEAFF. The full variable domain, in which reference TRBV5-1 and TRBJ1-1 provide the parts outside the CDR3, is KAGVTQTPRYLIKTRGQQVTLSCSPISGHRSVSWYQQTPGQGLQFLFEYFSETQRNKGNFPGRFSGRQFSNSRSEMNVSTLELGDSALYLCASSLAGSNTEAFFGQGTRLTVV.

The CDR3 DNA follows: TGTGCCTGGAGGTGGGGTAGCGGGGGTCAAGAGACCCAGTACTTC. Translating it yields CAWRWGSGGQETQYF. The chain combines TRBV30 with TRBJ2-5; 9 nucleotides align to TRBD2. This CDR3 is 15 amino acids long. Trimming removed 3 bases from V and 2 bases from J; junction bases left unmatched: 7. In germline, CDR1 is GTSNPN, CDR2 SVGIG (reference sequence).